This record looks at one TCR beta chain sequence and its context. Its antigen is currently not known. The sample holds no much larger clone one base away, and base qualities are not on file. This record belongs to a study of CD8+ T cells in alopecia areata (dated by TCRdb to between 2018 and 2020). Background on the whole study: The treated patients, all with moderate-to-severe alopecia areata, were enrolled in an open-label pilot trial of oral tofacitinib given at 5 to 10 mg twice daily. TCRbeta CDR3 regions were amplified by immunoSEQ multiplex PCR using 35 Vbeta forward and 13 Jbeta reverse primers. To study T cell clonal expansion in alopecia areata, the researchers applied high-throughput TCRbeta sequencing to both the C3H/HeJ mouse model and human patients. Tofacitinib was given for 6 to 18 months, followed by 6 months of follow-up off drug to assess delayed response and recurrence. The RNA source kit depended on sample type: the PAXgene miRNA kit for fixed scalp, the miRNeasy kit for PBMCs, and the RNeasy kit for mouse skin. The SALT score, which quantifies the percentage of affected scalp surface area, was used to measure disease severity in treated patients. Biopsies were taken from tofacitinib-treated patients at baseline and again at 4 and 24 weeks into treatment, and several of those patients also had a later scalp biopsy. Scalp tissue and sorted CD4+ and CD8+ peripheral blood T cells from patchy and totalis/universalis alopecia areata patients and from healthy controls were covered by human TCRbeta sequencing. Scalp clonality was compared among normal scalp (n=4), patchy alopecia areata scalp (n=8), and alopecia totalis/universalis scalp (n=8).

Overall study outcomes, separate from this receptor: Many expanded lesional clones were found to persist in scalp and blood during tofacitinib treatment, and relapse after treatment cessation may be partly explained by this persistence. Tofacitinib significantly decreased scalp clonality and the number of expanded CD8+ clones among the top 100 scalp clones. Unlike mouse skin, which is dominated by gammadelta T cells, normal human skin has resident alphabeta T cells that are also sequenced, and this complicates analysis of the scalp TCR repertoire. TCR sequences shared between patients were less clear than in mice, possibly partly because of HLA diversity in the patient population. Compared with normal scalp, lesional scalp had higher clonality and more expanded CD8+ clones, particularly in alopecia totalis/universalis, a pattern that suggests antigenic drive. Because the treated cohort was small and had just a single nonresponder, larger studies are needed to establish links between baseline CD8+ expansion and response.

The time point label corresponds to: more than three weeks on oral tofacitinib. Sample treatment or condition, as interpreted from the label and publication: oral pan-JAK inhibitor, 5-10 mg twice daily. Lesional scalp punch biopsies and peripheral blood were collected from alopecia areata patients. PBMCs were separated by density centrifugation and stained for CD3, CD4 and CD8, after which CD4+ and CD8+ T cells were sorted on a FACSAria. To prepare the library, the immunoSEQ multiplex PCR assay was applied. To provide template for TCR sequencing, every sample had RNA extracted and reverse transcribed into cDNA. SuperScript III was used for first-strand cDNA synthesis, primed with a 2:1 mix of oligo-dT and random hexamers. A synthetic immune receptor repertoire was used to gauge amplification bias, and whatever bias remained was removed computationally. The source study handled its data this way. Raw reads were preprocessed to remove errors, and CDR3 was defined by IMGT conventions from the conserved cysteine to phenylalanine. Clonality was calculated as 1 minus Shannon entropy normalized by log2 of the number of productive unique TCRs. Whether each scalp clone was CD4 or CD8 was inferred by checking scalp TCRbeta sequences against the CD4 and CD8 repertoires from sorted blood. Imported from immuneACCESS, the table was reduced by TCRdb to in-frame sequences with V and J called. These copies leave out some clones; in studies compared against another copy, an unresolved V gene accounts for under half, and the cause of the remainder is not known. The DNA gave D and trimming, while V, J and clone size come from that table. The sample data list some 120,000 clones, and under 65% of these were observed just once. The ten most abundant clones make up 5% to 7% of the sample.

V gives up 0 bases and J gives up 4 bases, and the segment between their germline ends measures 6 bases. Spanning cysteine to phenylalanine, the CDR3 consists of 13 amino acids. Only CDR3 DNA remains: 39 bases, in frame from the first base. Via the germline V gene, CDR1 is MNHEY and CDR2 SVGAGI. Here the chain combines TRBV6-5 and TRBJ1-2, with the D gene not clear enough to name. The clonotype comes from a human donor with alopecia areata. The material was CD4+ T cells sorted from blood, obtained at week 4, from a patient treated with tofacitinib. In nucleotides, the sequence is TGTGCCAGCAGTTACTCCCCACGCTATGGCTACACCTTC. Its translation is CASSYSPRYGYTF.